This entry concerns a single T cell receptor beta chain. Its matching antigen is unknown. It was patients with CD8+CD57+ cell expansion by flow cytometry who were chosen for sequencing. These data are taken from a study of CD8+CD57+ T cells in acquired aplastic anemia. Findings of the study overall: Approximately 29 was the count of CD8+ CDR3 sequences that patients shared with controls.

V lost 4 bases, J lost 4 bases, and 4 bases stayed unmatched. This CDR3 is built from 14 residues. In germline, CDR1 is SGHTA, CDR2 FQGNSA. The template for TCR beta VDJ and CDR3 sequence profiling was genomic DNA. TCRdb reanalysed the reads using MiXCR and keeps one entry per CDR3 protein. The repertoire holds approximately 470,000 distinct CDR3 sequences, with about a third as singletons. The specimen sequenced was sorted CD4+, CD8+, or CD8+CD57+ T cells (not recorded which) from PBMCs. The chain couples TRBV7-2 to TRBJ2-5; 9 bases line up with TRBD1. The source is a human donor with aplastic anemia. The CDR3 reads CASSSDRGGETQYF. The CDR3 nucleotides read TGTGCCAGCAGCTCAGACAGGGGGGGAGAGACCCAGTACTTC.